Listed below are T cell receptor beta chains from one sample, sequenced in a study of blood T cell repertoires in COVID-19. Generated by immunoSEQ multiplex PCR, the TCRdb table keeps only in-frame clones and is missing some. The data contain over 85,000 clones, about 85% of them singletons. Sequencing used peripheral blood. These receptors were taken from a man aged 50 to 59 with active COVID-19. CDR3s include the opening cysteine and the closing phenylalanine or tryptophan. D genes are given only for firm matches. Clone size is not always given. Where it is, it says once, few, many or a class for expanded clones.

J | V | size | D | CDR3 | DNA
TRBJ2-1 | TRBV12-3/TRBV12-4 | NA | NA | CASRMEGYNEQFF | TGTGCCAGTCGAATGGAGGGTTACAATGAGCAGTTCTTC
TRBJ1-5 | TRBV6-1 | NA | NA | CASSEPGSNQPQHF | TGTGCCAGCAGTGAACCGGGGTCAAATCAGCCCCAGCATTTT
TRBJ1-1 | TRBV5-1 | NA | NA | CASSLAGLRNTEAFF | TGCGCCAGCAGCTTGGCAGGGTTAAGGAACACTGAAGCTTTCTTT
TRBJ2-7 | TRBV11-2 | once | NA | CASSPGRGPYEQYF | TGTGCCAGCAGCCCAGGGCGGGGACCCTACGAGCAGTACTTC
TRBJ2-1 | TRBV5-8 | NA | NA | CASIQADLYNEQFF | TGTGCCAGCATCCAAGCGGACCTGTACAATGAGCAGTTCTTC
TRBJ1-1 | TRBV7-3 | NA | NA | CASSLGTAMNTEAFF | TGTGCCAGCAGCTTAGGGACTGCTATGAACACTGAAGCTTTCTTT
TRBJ2-1 | TRBV5-1 | NA | NA | CASSFRSVGVSYNEQFF | TGCGCCAGCAGCTTTAGGTCTGTAGGGGTTTCCTACAATGAGCAGTTCTTC
TRBJ1-6 | TRBV30 | NA | TRBD1 | CAWTGGSYNSPLHF | TGTGCCTGGACAGGGGGCTCCTATAATTCACCCCTCCACTTT
TRBJ2-5 | TRBV9 | NA | TRBD1 | CASSATSGTGAETQYF | TGTGCCAGCAGCGCAACCTCCGGGACAGGGGCAGAGACCCAGTACTTC
TRBJ2-2 | TRBV5-1 | NA | NA | CASSPHRGKGTGELFF | TGCGCCAGCAGCCCCCATCGGGGAAAAGGCACCGGGGAGCTGTTTTTT
TRBJ1-6 | TRBV2 | NA | NA | CASSPLLINSPLHF | TGTGCCAGCAGTCCGTTACTGATTAATTCACCCCTCCACTTT
TRBJ1-1 | TRBV7-9 | NA | TRBD1 | CASSPRQGPGTEAFF | TGTGCCAGCAGCCCCCGACAGGGACCCGGCACTGAAGCTTTCTTT
TRBJ1-2 | TRBV7-2 | NA | NA | CASSLGLGARGYTF | TGTGCCAGCAGCTTAGGGCTAGGGGCACGGGGCTACACCTTC
TRBJ2-7 | TRBV6-1 | NA | NA | CASSEGRGPYNYF | TGTGCCAGCAGTGAAGGGCGGGGGCCCTATAACTACTTC
TRBJ2-1 | TRBV24-1 | NA | TRBD1 | CATSDPDRGNEQFF | TGTGCCACCAGTGACCCCGACAGGGGCAATGAGCAGTTCTTC
TRBJ2-3 | TRBV4-3 | once | NA | CASSPRGGTDTQYF | TGCGCCAGCAGCCCCAGGGGAGGCACAGATACGCAGTATTTT
TRBJ2-7 | TRBV12-1 | NA | NA | CASSSGLASHEQYF | TGTGCCAGCAGCTCCGGACTAGCGAGCCACGAGCAGTACTTC
TRBJ1-2 | TRBV18 | NA | TRBD1 | CASSPPTGERGYTF | TGTGCCAGCTCACCGCCGACAGGGGAGCGTGGCTACACCTTC
TRBJ2-1 | TRBV12-5 | NA | NA | CASGLADYYNEQFF | TGTGCTAGTGGTTTGGCCGACTACTACAATGAGCAGTTCTTC
TRBJ2-2 | TRBV28 | NA | NA | CASSFLYTGELFF | TGTGCCAGCAGTTTCCTGTACACCGGGGAGCTGTTTTTT
TRBJ2-7 | TRBV2 | once | TRBD1 | CASAPDRGHEQYF | TGTGCCAGCGCCCCGGACAGGGGGCACGAGCAGTACTTC
TRBJ2-4 | TRBV15 | NA | TRBD2 | CATSGERGGKNIQYF | TGTGCCACCAGCGGAGAGCGGGGGGGCAAAAACATTCAGTACTTC
TRBJ2-3 | TRBV15 | NA | TRBD2 | CATSREGRAGGTQYF | TGTGCCACCAGCAGAGAGGGCAGGGCGGGGGGCACGCAGTATTTT
TRBJ1-5 | TRBV19 | NA | TRBD1 | CASSTIITTGGFQPQHF | TGTGCCAGTAGTACCATTATCACCACAGGGGGCTTTCAGCCCCAGCATTTT
TRBJ1-3 | TRBV5-4 | NA | TRBD1 | CASSLGTGFGNTIYF | TGTGCCAGCAGCTTGGGGACAGGGTTTGGAAACACCATATATTTT
TRBJ2-7 | TRBV15 | NA | NA | CATSPESQGNYEQYF | TGTGCCACCAGCCCCGAGAGCCAGGGAAACTACGAGCAGTACTTC
TRBJ2-7 | TRBV30 | NA | TRBD1 | CAWSVGDRGTEQYF | TGTGCCTGGAGTGTTGGGGACAGGGGAACCGAGCAGTACTTC
TRBJ1-6 | TRBV7-2 | once | TRBD1 | CASSFLTRDSNNSPLHF | TGTGCCAGCAGCTTCCTAACCAGGGACAGCAATAATTCACCCCTCCACTTT
TRBJ2-7 | TRBV6-2/TRBV6-3 | NA | NA | CASSAGVADTYEQYF | TGTGCCAGCAGCGCCGGGGTAGCCGATACCTACGAGCAGTACTTC
TRBJ2-7 | TRBV3-1/TRBV3-2 | NA | NA | CASSVGGFREQYF | TGTGCCAGCAGCGTAGGGGGTTTTAGGGAGCAGTACTTC
TRBJ2-1 | TRBV12-3/TRBV12-4 | NA | TRBD2 | CASSATSGNEQFF | TGTGCCAGCAGTGCCACTAGCGGGAATGAGCAGTTCTTC
TRBJ2-2 | TRBV5-4 | NA | NA | CASSRGSTNTGELFF | TGTGCCAGCAGCAGAGGGAGTACGAACACCGGGGAGCTGTTTTTT
TRBJ2-2 | TRBV3-1/TRBV3-2 | NA | NA | CASSLLGADAGELFF | TGTGCCAGCAGCCTCCTGGGGGCTGACGCCGGGGAGCTGTTTTTT
TRBJ1-4 | TRBV9 | NA | NA | CASSAPGLKNEKLFF | TGTGCCAGCAGCGCCCCGGGACTGAAAAATGAAAAACTGTTTTTT